This record concerns one T cell receptor (beta chain) sequence. This clone's antigen is unknown. The sample holds no much larger clone one base away, and base qualities are not on file. Libraries came from RT-PCR. Reads for this sample came from an Illumina HiSeq 2500. TCRdb handled the public reads itself, with Q25 trimming in fastp and clone calling in MiXCR, and kept productive beta chains. Entries are consolidated by CDR3 protein sequence, retaining the most common genes and DNA. Here the sample has a few thousand distinct CDR3 sequences; 87% occur a single time. The top ten hold around 2.3% of the sample. There are 15 amino acids in the CDR3, from cysteine to phenylalanine inclusive. Here the CDR3 DNA is all that survives: 45 bases in frame from base 1. The junction carries 10 bases between V and J, which are trimmed by 5 bases and 0 bases respectively. CDR1 and CDR2 were assigned from the germline V gene (reference sequence) as MNHEY and SMNVEV.

The data were obtained in a study of yellow fever vaccine responses in identical twins listed by TCRdb under 2018. About the study as a whole: The study precisely tracked vaccine-responding T cell clones in identical twins.

Overall results and qualifications from the work: The T cell response to vaccination in identical twins was reported by the authors to appear partly convergent and partly personalized.

The rearrangement combines TRBV27 with TRBJ2-2, and perhaps TRBD1 as D gene, on 5 matching bases. Material: T cells from blood (PBMCs), unsorted or a sorted subset (not recorded which), obtained before or after yellow fever vaccination (not recorded which). This receptor was obtained from a woman aged 18-29 years who received the yellow fever vaccine. Donor details come from another sample of the same person, matched by shared clones. The nucleotide sequence is TGTGCCAGCAGTAACCAGGGCGCGAACACCGGGGAGCTGTTTTTT. Its product reads: CASSNQGANTGELFF.